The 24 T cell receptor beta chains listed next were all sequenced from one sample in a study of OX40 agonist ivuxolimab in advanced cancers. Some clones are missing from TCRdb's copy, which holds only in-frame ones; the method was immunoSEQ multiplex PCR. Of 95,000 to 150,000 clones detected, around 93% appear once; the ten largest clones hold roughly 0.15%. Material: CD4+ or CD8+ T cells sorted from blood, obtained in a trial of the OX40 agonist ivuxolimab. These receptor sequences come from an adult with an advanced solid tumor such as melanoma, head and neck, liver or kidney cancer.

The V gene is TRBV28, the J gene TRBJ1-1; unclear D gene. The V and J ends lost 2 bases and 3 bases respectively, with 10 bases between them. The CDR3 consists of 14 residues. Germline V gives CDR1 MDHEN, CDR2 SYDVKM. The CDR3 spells CASSLGQEDTEAFF. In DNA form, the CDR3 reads TGTGCCAGCAGTTTAGGGCAGGAGGACACTGAAGCTTTCTTT.

DNA for the CDR3: TGCGCCAGCAGCCAAGTACGAAAGGGGGTGATCCCCTCTGGGGCCAACGTCCTGACTTTC. This encodes CASSQVRKGVIPSGANVLTF. The rearrangement joins TRBV4-3 to TRBJ2-6; maybe TRBD1 (6 bases). The V end lost 1 base, the J end lost 0 bases, and 19 bases lay between the germline ends. Germline CDR1 and CDR2: LGHNA and YSLEER. This CDR3 is 20 amino acids long.

The CDR3 coding sequence is TGTGCCAGCAGCCCTCTGGGAGCGGGGGACTCCTACGAGCAGTACTTC. Translating gives CASSPLGAGDSYEQYF. The chain joins TRBV11-2 to TRBJ2-7; 8 positions match TRBD2. The CDR3 is made up of 16 amino acids. CDR1 SGHAT and CDR2 FQNNGV come from the germline V gene. The V gene end was trimmed by 5 bases and the J gene end by 0 bases; junction bases not matched to a gene: 9.

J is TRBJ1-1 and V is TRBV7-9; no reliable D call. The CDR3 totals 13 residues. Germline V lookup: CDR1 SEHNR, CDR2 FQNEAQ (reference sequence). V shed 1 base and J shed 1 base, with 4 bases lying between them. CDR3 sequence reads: CASSLVGNTEAFF. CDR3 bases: TGTGCCAGCAGCTTAGTTGGGAACACTGAAGCTTTCTTT.

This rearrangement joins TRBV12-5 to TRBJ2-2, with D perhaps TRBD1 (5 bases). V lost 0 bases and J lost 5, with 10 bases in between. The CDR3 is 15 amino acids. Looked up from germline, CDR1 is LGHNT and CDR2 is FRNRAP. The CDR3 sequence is CASGLVPTGTGELFF. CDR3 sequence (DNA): TGTGCTAGTGGTTTGGTTCCAACAGGAACCGGGGAGCTGTTTTTT.

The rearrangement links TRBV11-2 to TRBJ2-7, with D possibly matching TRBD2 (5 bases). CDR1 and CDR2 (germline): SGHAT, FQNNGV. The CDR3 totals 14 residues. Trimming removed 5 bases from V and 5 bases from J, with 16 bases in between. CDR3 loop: CASSPTAGANEQYF. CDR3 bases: TGTGCCAGCAGCCCCACGGCGGGTGCCAACGAGCAGTACTTC.

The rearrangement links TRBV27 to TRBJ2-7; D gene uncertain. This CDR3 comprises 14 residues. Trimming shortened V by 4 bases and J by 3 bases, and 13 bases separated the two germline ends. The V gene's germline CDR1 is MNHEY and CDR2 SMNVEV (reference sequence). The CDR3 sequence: CASSSTVQVYEQYF. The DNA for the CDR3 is TGTGCCAGCAGTTCAACAGTCCAAGTCTACGAGCAGTACTTC.

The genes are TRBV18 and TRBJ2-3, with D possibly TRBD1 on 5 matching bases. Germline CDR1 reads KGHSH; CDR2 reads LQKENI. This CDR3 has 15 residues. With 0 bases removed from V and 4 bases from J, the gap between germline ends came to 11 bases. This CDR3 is CASSPPGVGSDTQYF. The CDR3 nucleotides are TGTGCCAGCTCACCACCAGGGGTGGGGTCAGATACGCAGTATTTT.

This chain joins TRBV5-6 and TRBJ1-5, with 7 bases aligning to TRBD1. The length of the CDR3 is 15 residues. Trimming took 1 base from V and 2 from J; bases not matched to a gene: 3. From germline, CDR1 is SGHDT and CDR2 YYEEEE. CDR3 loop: CASSLWQGGNQPQHF. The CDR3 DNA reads TGTGCCAGCAGCTTGTGGCAGGGGGGCAATCAGCCCCAGCATTTT.

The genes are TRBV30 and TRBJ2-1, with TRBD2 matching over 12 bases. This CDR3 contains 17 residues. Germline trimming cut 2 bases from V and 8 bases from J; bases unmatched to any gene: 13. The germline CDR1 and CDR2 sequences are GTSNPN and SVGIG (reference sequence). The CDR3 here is CAWSQGLLAGGGDEQFF. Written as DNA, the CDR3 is TGTGCCTGGAGTCAAGGGTTACTAGCGGGGGGCGGCGATGAGCAGTTCTTC.

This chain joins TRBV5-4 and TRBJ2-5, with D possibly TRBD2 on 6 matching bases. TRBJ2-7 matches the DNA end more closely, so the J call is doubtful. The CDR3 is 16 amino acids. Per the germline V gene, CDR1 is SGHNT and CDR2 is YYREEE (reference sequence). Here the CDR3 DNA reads TGTGCCAGCAGCTTGGCCGTGGGACTGACCTCCTACGAGCAGTACTTC. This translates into CASSLAVGLTSYEQYF.

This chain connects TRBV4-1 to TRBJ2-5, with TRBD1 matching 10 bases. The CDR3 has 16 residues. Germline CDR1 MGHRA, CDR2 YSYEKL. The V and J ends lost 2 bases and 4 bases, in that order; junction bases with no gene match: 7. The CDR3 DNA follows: TGCGCCAGCAGCCAAAATGCCGGGACAGGGGCAGAGACCCAGTACTTC. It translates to CASSQNAGTGAETQYF.

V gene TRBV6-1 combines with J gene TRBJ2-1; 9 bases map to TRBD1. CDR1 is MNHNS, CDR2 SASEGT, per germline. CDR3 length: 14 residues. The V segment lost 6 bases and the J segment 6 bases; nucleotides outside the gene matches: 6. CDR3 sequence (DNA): TGTGCCAGCAGAGCGGGACAGGGAAGCAATGAGCAGTTCTTC. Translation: CASRAGQGSNEQFF.

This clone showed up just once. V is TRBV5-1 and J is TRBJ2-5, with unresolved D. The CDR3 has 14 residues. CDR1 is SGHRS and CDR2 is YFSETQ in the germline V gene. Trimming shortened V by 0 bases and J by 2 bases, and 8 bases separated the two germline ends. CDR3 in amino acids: CASSLGQQQETQYF. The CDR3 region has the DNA TGCGCCAGCAGCTTGGGGCAGCAGCAAGAGACCCAGTACTTC.

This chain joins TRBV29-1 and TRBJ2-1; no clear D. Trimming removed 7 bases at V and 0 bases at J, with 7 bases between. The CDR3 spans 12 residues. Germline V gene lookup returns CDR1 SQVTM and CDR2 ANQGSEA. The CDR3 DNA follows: TGCAGCGCCCTCACCTCCTACAATGAGCAGTTCTTC. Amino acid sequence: CSALTSYNEQFF.

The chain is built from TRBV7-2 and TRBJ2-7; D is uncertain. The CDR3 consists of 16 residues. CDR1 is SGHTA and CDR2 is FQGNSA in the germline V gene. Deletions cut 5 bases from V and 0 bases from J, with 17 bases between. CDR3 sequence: CASSRGREFGSYEQYF. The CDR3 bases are TGTGCCAGCAGCCGAGGAAGGGAATTTGGCTCCTACGAGCAGTACTTC.

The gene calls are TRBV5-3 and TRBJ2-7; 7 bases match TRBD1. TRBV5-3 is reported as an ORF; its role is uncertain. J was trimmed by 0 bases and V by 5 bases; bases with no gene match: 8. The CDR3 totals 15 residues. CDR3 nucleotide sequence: TGTGCCAGAAGAGTGGAACAGGGGAGCTCCTACGAGCAGTACTTC. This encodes CARRVEQGSSYEQYF.

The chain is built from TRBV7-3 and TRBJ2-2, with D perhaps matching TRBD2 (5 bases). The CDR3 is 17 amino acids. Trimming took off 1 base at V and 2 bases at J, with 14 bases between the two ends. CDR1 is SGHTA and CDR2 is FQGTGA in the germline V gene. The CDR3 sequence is CASSLIGGGLNTGELFF. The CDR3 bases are TGTGCCAGCAGCTTAATCGGCGGCGGGTTAAACACCGGGGAGCTGTTTTTT.

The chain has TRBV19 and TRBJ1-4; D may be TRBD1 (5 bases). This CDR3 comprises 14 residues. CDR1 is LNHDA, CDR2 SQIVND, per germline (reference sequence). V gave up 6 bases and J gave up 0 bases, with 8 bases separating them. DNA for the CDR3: TGTGCCAGTAGCTTCAGGGCAACTAATGAAAAACTGTTTTTT. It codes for CASSFRATNEKLFF.

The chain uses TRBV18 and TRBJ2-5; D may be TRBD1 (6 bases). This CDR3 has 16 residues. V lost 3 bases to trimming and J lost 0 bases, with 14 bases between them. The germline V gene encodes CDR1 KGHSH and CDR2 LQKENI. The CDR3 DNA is TGTGCCAGCTCACCCCCCCGCGGACAGAACCAAGAGACCCAGTACTTC. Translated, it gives CASSPPRGQNQETQYF.

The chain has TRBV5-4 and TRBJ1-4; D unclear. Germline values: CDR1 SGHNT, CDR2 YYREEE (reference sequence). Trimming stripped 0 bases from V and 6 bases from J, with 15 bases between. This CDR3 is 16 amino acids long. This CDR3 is CASSLEADPIYEKLFF. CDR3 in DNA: TGTGCCAGCAGCTTGGAGGCGGACCCCATATATGAAAAACTGTTTTTT.

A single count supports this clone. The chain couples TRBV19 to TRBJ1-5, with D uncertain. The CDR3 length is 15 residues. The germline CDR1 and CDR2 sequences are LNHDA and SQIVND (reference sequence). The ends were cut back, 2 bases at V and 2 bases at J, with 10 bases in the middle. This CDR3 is CASSINWGGNQPQHF. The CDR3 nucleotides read TGTGCCAGTAGTATAAACTGGGGAGGCAATCAGCCCCAGCATTTT.

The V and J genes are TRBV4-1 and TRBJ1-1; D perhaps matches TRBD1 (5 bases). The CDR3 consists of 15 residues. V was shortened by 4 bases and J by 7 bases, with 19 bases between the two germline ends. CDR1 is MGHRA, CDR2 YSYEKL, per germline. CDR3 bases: TGCGCCAGCAGCCGAGAAAGCTGGGGGTCCTATGAAGCTTTCTTT. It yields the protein CASSRESWGSYEAFF.

The CDR3 sequence is CASSSQGANSYNSPLHF. The CDR3 coding sequence is TGTGCCAGCAGTTCGCAGGGGGCCAATTCCTATAATTCACCCCTCCACTTT. The chain recombines TRBV28 with TRBJ1-6; 8 nucleotides line up with TRBD1. Germline values: CDR1 MDHEN, CDR2 SYDVKM. The V segment lost 4 bases and the J segment 1 base; nucleotides outside the gene matches: 6. The CDR3 spans 17 residues.